This T cell receptor beta chain stems from a study of graft-versus-host responses after intestinal transplantation. Study results and caveats: GvH clones detected in recipient marrow included some appearing first in ileum or blood.

Per the germline V gene, CDR1 is MGHDK and CDR2 is SYGVNS. The length of the CDR3 is 12 residues. Between the trimmed V and J ends, which lost 2 bases and 4 bases, there was a span of 5 bases. This table comes from immunoSEQ multiplex PCR, and its TCRdb copy is limited to in-frame clones, with some not included. The profile covers several thousand clones, with roughly 25% appearing a single time and around 3% taken by the ten largest. The chain uses TRBV25-1 and TRBJ1-1; a possible D gene is TRBD1 (5 bases). The sequence was collected from a human patient who was an organ donor for intestinal transplantation. Sample: alloreactive CD4+ T cells from a mixed lymphocyte reaction culture, taken before transplantation. Specified subset: CFSE-low proliferating T cells sorted from roughly 6-day pre-transplant mixed lymphocyte reaction (GvH or HvG direction). CDR3 loop: CASSEQGTEAFF. Written as DNA, the CDR3 is TGTGCCAGCAGTGAACAGGGCACTGAAGCTTTCTTT.